The 15 T cell receptor beta chains given below trace back to one sample, sequenced in a study of CD8 T cells in Susac syndrome. RNA amounts of roughly 0.5 to 1 ug underwent reverse transcription with random hexamers. TCRdb re-analysed the immunoSEQ multiplex PCR reads in MiXCR, keeping a single row per CDR3 protein. The sample lists about 180,000 distinct CDR3 sequences; 85% to 95% were seen once. Sequencing was performed on CD4+ T cells from PBMCs. Receptors originate from a human donor with Susac syndrome.

This clonotype has just a few counts. The chain combines TRBV4-3 with TRBJ1-1; D remains ambiguous. The V end lost 0 bases, the J end lost 1 base, and 6 bases lay between the germline ends. The CDR3 has 14 residues. Germline lookup yields CDR1 LGHNA and CDR2 YSLEER. The CDR3 sequence is CASSQDAGNTEAFF. DNA of the CDR3: TGCGCCAGCAGCCAAGACGCAGGGAACACTGAAGCTTTCTTT.

This chain uses TRBV12-3 or TRBV12-4 with TRBJ1-2, with D tentatively TRBD1 (5 bases). This CDR3 region has 14 residues. V lost 5 bases and J 6 bases, leaving 16 bases between the germline ends. CDR3 sequence reads: CASSPRQGINGYTF. The CDR3 DNA is TGTGCCAGCAGTCCCCGCCAGGGTATCAATGGCTACACCTTC.

The chain employs TRBV7-2 and TRBJ2-2, with 9 bases identical to TRBD1. The CDR3 consists of 16 residues. V dropped 8 bases and J dropped 6; count of bases not matched to a gene: 13. Germline CDR1 SGHTA, CDR2 FQGNSA. The CDR3 coding sequence is TGTGCCAGCGGGACAGGGTTTGGCCTCAAATCCGGGGAGCTGTTTTTT. Translating it yields CASGTGFGLKSGELFF.

The CDR3 here is CASSFTHSLAANEQFF. The CDR3 DNA reads as TGTGCCAGCAGTTTTACGCATTCGCTAGCGGCCAATGAGCAGTTCTTC. The J gene is TRBJ2-1, the V gene TRBV12-3 or TRBV12-4; 7 bases are a match to TRBD2. The CDR3 has 16 residues. V shed 3 bases and J 6 bases; nucleotides not matched to a gene: 11.

The V gene is TRBV20-1, the J gene TRBJ2-2, with 14 bases lining up with TRBD2. Germline V gene lookup returns CDR1 DFQATT and CDR2 SNEGSKA (reference sequence). Trimming cost V 6 bases and J 7 bases; bases outside gene matches: 4. The CDR3 runs to 14 residues. CDR3 amino acids: CSARTSGRFGELFF. The DNA of the CDR3 is TGCAGTGCAAGGACTAGCGGGAGGTTCGGGGAGCTGTTTTTT.

The CDR3 spells CSANINSNQPQHF. In nucleotides, the CDR3 is TGCAGTGCAAACATCAATAGCAATCAGCCCCAGCATTTT. The gene calls are TRBV20-1 and TRBJ1-5; D gene ambiguous. Per the germline V gene, CDR1 is DFQATT and CDR2 is SNEGSKA (reference sequence). The CDR3 covers 13 residues. The V and J ends lost 6 bases and 0 bases respectively, with 9 bases between them.

This chain uses TRBV30 with TRBJ1-6; possible D gene TRBD1, 5 bases. The V gene's germline CDR1 is GTSNPN and CDR2 SVGIG (reference sequence). The CDR3 covers 13 residues. Trimming took off 4 bases at V and 9 bases at J, with 13 bases between the two ends. The CDR3 is CAWKRGDGSPLHF. In DNA form, the CDR3 reads TGTGCCTGGAAACGGGGGGATGGTTCACCCCTCCACTTT.

This clonotype has a single count. CDR3 amino acids: CASSSGQDSGANVLTF. CDR3 in DNA: TGCGCCAGCAGCTCGGGACAGGACTCTGGGGCCAACGTCCTGACTTTC. This rearrangement joins TRBV4-3 to TRBJ2-6; 8 positions match TRBD1. The germline gives CDR1 LGHNA, CDR2 YSLEER. V gave up 5 bases and J gave up 0 bases; unmatched junction bases: 3. CDR3 length: 16 amino acids.

The rearrangement joins TRBV4-2 to TRBJ1-1, with TRBD1 matching 8 bases. Germline CDR1 is LGHNA and CDR2 is YNFKEQ. J lost 3 bases, V lost 5 bases, and 8 bases had no gene match. The CDR3 has 15 amino acids. In nucleotides, the CDR3 is TGTGCCAGCAGCAAACCAGGGGGCATAGACACTGAAGCTTTCTTT. Its protein is CASSKPGGIDTEAFF.

This CDR3 reads CASSGDTEAFF. In nucleotides, the CDR3 is TGTGCCAGCAGCGGGGACACTGAAGCTTTCTTT. The rearrangement links TRBV2 to TRBJ1-1; D remains ambiguous. The germline V and J ends were trimmed by 6 bases and 3 bases, with 5 bases remaining between them. Germline V lookup: CDR1 SNHLY, CDR2 FYNNEI. This CDR3 has 11 amino acids. Full variable domain (outside the CDR3, taken from reference TRBV2 and TRBJ1-1): EPEVTQTPSHQVTQMGQEVILRCVPISNHLYFYWYRQILGQKVEFLVSFYNNEISEKSEIFDDQFSVERPDGSNFTLKIRSTKLEDSAMYFCASSGDTEAFFGQGTRLTVV.

The chain uses TRBV7-8 and TRBJ1-1; TRBD1 might be the D (6 bases). This CDR3 has 14 residues. Between the trimmed V and J ends, which lost 4 bases and 1 base, there was a span of 10 bases. Germline V CDR1 and CDR2: SGHVS, FQNEAQ. The CDR3 protein is CASSWAGANTEAFF. DNA of the CDR3: TGTGCCAGCAGCTGGGCAGGGGCGAACACTGAAGCTTTCTTT.

This clonotype occurred once. This chain uses TRBV29-1 with TRBJ2-5; tentative D call: TRBD2 (5 bases). Germline assignment: CDR1 SQVTM and CDR2 ANQGSEA. The CDR3 consists of 14 residues. Trimming left V 4 bases short and J 4 bases short, with 16 bases between. The CDR3 bases are TGCAGCGTTGCAGGACTCCTCCGGGGAGAGACCCAGTACTTC. Residues: CSVAGLLRGETQYF.

The chain combines TRBV6-2 or TRBV6-3 with TRBJ2-2, with TRBD2 as a possible D gene (6 bases). Germline values: CDR1 MNHEY, CDR2 SVGEGT. V gave up 2 bases and J gave up 9 bases, with 16 bases separating them. The CDR3 spans 15 residues. The CDR3 sequence: CASSYGTPLSRELFF. CDR3 in DNA: TGTGCCAGCAGTTACGGGACTCCCTTGTCTCGGGAGCTGTTTTTT.

The rearrangement joins TRBV7-9 to TRBJ1-5; D gene unclear. The ends were cut back, 1 base at V and 6 bases at J, with 7 bases in the middle. This CDR3 spans 13 amino acids. Germline values: CDR1 SEHNR, CDR2 FQNEAQ (reference sequence). CDR3 residues: CASSLVAGQPQHF. Written as DNA, the CDR3 is TGTGCCAGCAGCTTAGTGGCAGGTCAGCCCCAGCATTTT.

This clonotype turned up a few times. At one end, the junction sequence differs from germline, possibly due to a read error. This sequence joins TRBV7-7 and TRBJ2-5, with 9 bases matching TRBD1. Germline V gene data show CDR1 as SSHAT and CDR2 as FNYEAQ (reference sequence). This CDR3 is 13 amino acids long. The CDR3 loop reads CASSRDREETQYF. The CDR3 bases are TGTGCTAGCAGCAGGGACAGGGAAGAGACCCAGTACTTC.